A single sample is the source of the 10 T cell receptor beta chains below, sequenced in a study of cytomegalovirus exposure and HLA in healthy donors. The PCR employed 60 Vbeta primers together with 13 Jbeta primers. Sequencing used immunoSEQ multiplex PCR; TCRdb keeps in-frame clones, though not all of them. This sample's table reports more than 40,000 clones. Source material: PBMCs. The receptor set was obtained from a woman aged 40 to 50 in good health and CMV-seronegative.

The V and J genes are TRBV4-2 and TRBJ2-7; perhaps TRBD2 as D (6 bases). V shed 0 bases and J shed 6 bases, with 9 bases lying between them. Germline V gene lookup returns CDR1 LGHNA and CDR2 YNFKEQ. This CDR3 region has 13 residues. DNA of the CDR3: TGTGCCAGCAGCCAAGATCTGGGGGGCGAGCAGTACTTC. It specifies CASSQDLGGEQYF.

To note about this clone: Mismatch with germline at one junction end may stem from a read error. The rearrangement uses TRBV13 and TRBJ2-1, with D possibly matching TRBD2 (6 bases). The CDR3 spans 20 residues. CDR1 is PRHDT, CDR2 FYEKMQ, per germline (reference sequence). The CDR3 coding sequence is TGTGCCAGCAGCTTAGTCCGGGGGAAGGGCCGGCGGGCCTCCGACAATGAGCAGTTCTTC. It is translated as CASSLVRGKGRRASDNEQFF.

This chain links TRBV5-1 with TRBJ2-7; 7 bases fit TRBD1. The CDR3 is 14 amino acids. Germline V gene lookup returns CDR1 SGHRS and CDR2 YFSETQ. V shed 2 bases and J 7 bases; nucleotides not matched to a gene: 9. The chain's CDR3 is CASSLQGLPGEQYF. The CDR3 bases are TGCGCCAGCAGCTTACAGGGGCTGCCCGGGGAGCAGTACTTC.

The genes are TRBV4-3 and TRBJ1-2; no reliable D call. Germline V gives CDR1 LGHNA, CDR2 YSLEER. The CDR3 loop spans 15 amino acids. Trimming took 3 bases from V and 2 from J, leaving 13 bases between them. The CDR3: CASSQNRDLNYGYTF. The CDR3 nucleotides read TGCGCCAGCAGCCAGAACCGGGATTTGAACTATGGCTACACCTTC.

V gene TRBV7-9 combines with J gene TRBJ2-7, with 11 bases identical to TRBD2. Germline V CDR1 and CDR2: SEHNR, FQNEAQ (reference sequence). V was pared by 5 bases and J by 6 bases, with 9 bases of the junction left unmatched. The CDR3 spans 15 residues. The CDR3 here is CASSLGLAGLGEQYF. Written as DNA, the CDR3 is TGTGCCAGCAGCCTCGGACTAGCGGGTTTAGGCGAGCAGTACTTC.

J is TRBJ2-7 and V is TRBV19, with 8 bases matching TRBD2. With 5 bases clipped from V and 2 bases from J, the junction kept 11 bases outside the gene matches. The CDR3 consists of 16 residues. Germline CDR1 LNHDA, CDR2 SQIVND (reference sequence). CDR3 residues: CASSLGPSGLTYEQYF. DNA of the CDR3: TGTGCCAGTAGTTTAGGGCCTAGCGGGCTGACCTACGAGCAGTACTTC.

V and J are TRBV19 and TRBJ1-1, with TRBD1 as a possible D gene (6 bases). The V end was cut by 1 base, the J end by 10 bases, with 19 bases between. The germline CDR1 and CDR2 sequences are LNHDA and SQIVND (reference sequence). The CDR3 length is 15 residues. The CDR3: CASSIVTGARGLAFF. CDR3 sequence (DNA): TGTGCCAGTAGTATAGTAACGGGGGCGCGGGGGTTAGCTTTCTTT.

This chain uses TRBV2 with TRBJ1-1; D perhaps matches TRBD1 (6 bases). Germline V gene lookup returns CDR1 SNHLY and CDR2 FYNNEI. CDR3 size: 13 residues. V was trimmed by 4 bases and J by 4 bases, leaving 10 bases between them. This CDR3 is CASSVGRGTEAFF. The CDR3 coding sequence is TGTGCCAGCAGTGTGGGCAGGGGCACTGAAGCTTTCTTT.

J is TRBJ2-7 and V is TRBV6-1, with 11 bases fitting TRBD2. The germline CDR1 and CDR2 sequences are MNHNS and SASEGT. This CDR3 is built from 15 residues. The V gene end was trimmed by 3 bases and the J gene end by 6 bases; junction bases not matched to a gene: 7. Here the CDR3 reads CASSEPTSGKTEQYF. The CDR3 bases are TGTGCCAGCAGTGAGCCGACTAGCGGGAAAACCGAGCAGTACTTC.

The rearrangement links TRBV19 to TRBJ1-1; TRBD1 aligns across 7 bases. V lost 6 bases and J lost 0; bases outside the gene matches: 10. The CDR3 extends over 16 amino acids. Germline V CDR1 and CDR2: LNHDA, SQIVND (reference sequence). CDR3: CASRSLGQLMNTEAFF. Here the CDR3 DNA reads TGTGCCAGTAGGAGCCTGGGACAGCTAATGAACACTGAAGCTTTCTTT.